This is a list of T cell receptor beta chains from one sample in a study of beta chain features in type 1 diabetes. This table comes from immunoSEQ multiplex PCR, and its TCRdb copy is limited to in-frame clones, with some not included. The sample includes a few hundred thousand clones, 25% to 30% seen only once; the top ten take 3.5% to 4.5%. Sequencing was performed on central memory CD4+ T cells from blood. The receptors come from a man aged 30 to 39 in good health. The conserved cysteine and the conserved F or W are not part of the CDR3 here. Clone size is shown for a subset of rows, as once, few, many or a class of expanded clone.

V,J,size,CDR3
TRBV29-1,TRBJ1-1,few,SVAGTVVTEAF
TRBV29-1,TRBJ1-1,many,SVQLNTEAF
TRBV19,TRBJ2-7,-,ASSILYGPRDEQY
TRBV29-1,TRBJ2-5,-,SVRPPAHQETQY
TRBV4-2,TRBJ2-3,-,ASSQDLMSARGPTDTQY
TRBV29-1,TRBJ1-1,few,SVVLPASGKTEAF
TRBV30,TRBJ2-1,-,AWSGTSGRIGEQF
TRBV15,TRBJ2-7,-,ATSLTLDSVQQY
TRBV25-1,TRBJ2-1,-,ASSEGYLRGGDEQF
TRBV7-9,TRBJ1-1,few,ASSFLVGFEAF
TRBV10-1,TRBJ2-3,-,ASSESGSDTQY
TRBV27,TRBJ1-2,-,ASSFVDTNYGYT
TRBV29-1,TRBJ2-5,-,SVEAGKETQY
TRBV19,TRBJ2-3,few,ASSETRASTDTQY
TRBV5-6,TRBJ1-2,-,ASSASGLGNGYT
TRBV28,TRBJ2-3,many,ASSLFRRDTQY
TRBV30,TRBJ1-5,once,AWSVRSGNQPQH
TRBV7-2,TRBJ2-2,few,ASSLVRGTSGTGELF
TRBV12-5,TRBJ2-3,-,ASGPEGWDTQY
TRBV7-9,TRBJ2-5,few,ASTLAGLLQETQY
TRBV9,TRBJ2-3,few,ASTTSGRTDTQY
TRBV2,TRBJ2-1,many,ASSDDNYNEQF
TRBV30,TRBJ1-1,-,AWIRQLRTEAF
TRBV30,TRBJ1-6,-,AWSVRDRDNSPLH
TRBV13,TRBJ1-5,few,ASSPIYRDDQPQH
TRBV30,TRBJ2-1,-,AWRGTSTYNKQF
TRBV10-3,TRBJ2-5,-,AISASYQETQY
TRBV4-3,TRBJ2-5,few,ASSQEWTQETQY
TRBV7-2,TRBJ2-7,many,ASSIGTFYEQY
TRBV10-3,TRBJ2-5,-,ATRREKETQY
TRBV6-1,TRBJ1-1,few,ASSEVGNTEAF
TRBV28,TRBJ1-2,-,ASSSGTVAYGYT
TRBV9,TRBJ2-1,-,ASSVEPAGVHEQF
TRBV30,TRBJ1-6,-,AWNLGGNNSPLH
TRBV6-1,TRBJ2-5,-,ASRLDLIETQY
TRBV4-3,TRBJ1-5,few,ASSQEWGYQPQH
TRBV5-4,TRBJ2-3,few,ASSPRLAASTDTQY
TRBV20-1,TRBJ1-1,-,SATEAF
TRBV27,TRBJ2-5,-,ASSLGETQY
TRBV5-1,TRBJ1-2,-,ASSGWTGQGYT
TRBV23-1,TRBJ2-1,-,ASTYGTRTGEQF
TRBV28,TRBJ2-6,-,ASRAGTEAGANVLT
TRBV10-3,TRBJ1-1,few,AIRERINTEAF
TRBV5-6,TRBJ2-7,-,ASRADLAYEQY
TRBV2,TRBJ2-1,-,ASSEAREPF
TRBV6-6,TRBJ2-1,many,ASSRISSGGAGEQF